The rows below give T cell receptor beta chains drawn from one sample of a study of T-cell reconstitution after alpha-beta-depleted transplantation in children. MiXCR, applied by TCRdb to the PCR reads, yields one record per CDR3 protein. The sample has 670,000 or so distinct CDR3 sequences, over 10% seen once. The sequencing here drew on PBMCs, taken before TCRalphabeta/CD19-depleted stem cell transplant. Source of these receptors: a girl aged 2-10 years with congenital amegakaryocytic thrombocytopenia, due to receive a stem cell transplant. Each CDR3 is given with its conserved first and last residue. The D gene is left open where the match is weak. Size is stated for part of the rows, as once, few or many counts, or as a class when the clone is expanded.

J	size	D	V	CDR3	DNA
TRBJ2-7	many	NA	TRBV20-1	CSAPHGTYEQYF	TGCAGTGCCCCCCATGGAACCTACGAGCAGTACTTC
TRBJ2-5	NA	NA	TRBV7-8	CASSELDGETQYF	TGTGCCAGCAGCGAACTAGATGGAGAGACCCAGTACTTC
TRBJ1-2	few	NA	TRBV7-9	CASSRLAPDAYGYTF	TGTGCCAGCAGCCGACTAGCGCCGGACGCCTATGGCTACACCTTC
TRBJ2-1	many	TRBD2	TRBV10-3	CAIRAGLAGVYNEQFF	TGTGCCATCAGGGCGGGACTAGCGGGAGTTTACAATGAGCAGTTCTTC
TRBJ2-2	NA	NA	TRBV12-3/TRBV12-4	CASSSAIGPTSNTGELFF	TGTGCCAGCAGTTCAGCAATCGGACCTACCTCGAACACCGGGGAGCTGTTTTTT
TRBJ2-7	many	NA	TRBV5-1	CASSTSGISYEQYF	TGCGCCAGCAGTACCAGCGGCATTTCCTACGAGCAGTACTTC
TRBJ2-2	few	NA	TRBV20-1	CSALNWPGELFF	TGCAGTGCCCTGAATTGGCCCGGGGAGCTGTTTTTT
TRBJ2-7	many	NA	TRBV11-2	CASSLSVGSGYEQYF	TGTGCCAGCAGCTTATCCGTTGGGTCTGGCTACGAGCAGTACTTC
TRBJ1-4	few	NA	TRBV10-3	CAISDGGEPAAKLFF	TGTGCCATCAGTGATGGCGGGGAGCCCGCAGCAAAACTGTTTTTT
TRBJ1-1	few	NA	TRBV10-2	CASSPAETEAFF	TGCGCCAGCAGTCCTGCGGAGACTGAAGCTTTCTTT
TRBJ2-1	NA	NA	TRBV29-1	CSVVEFQNEQFF	TGCAGCGTTGTCGAGTTCCAGAATGAGCAGTTCTTC
TRBJ1-5	many	NA	TRBV21-1	CASATTTGRNQPQHF	TGTGCCAGCGCTACAACGACAGGACGCAATCAGCCCCAGCATTTT
TRBJ2-5	NA	NA	TRBV5-1	CASSLAPAQETQYF	TGCGCCAGCAGCTTGGCGCCAGCGCAAGAGACCCAGTACTTC
TRBJ2-1	many	NA	TRBV27	CASTEAGAYNEQFF	TGTGCCAGCACTGAAGCGGGCGCCTACAATGAGCAGTTCTTC
TRBJ2-1	few	NA	TRBV20-1	CSASGRASTFF	TGCAGTGCTAGCGGCAGGGCCTCTACGTTCTTC
TRBJ2-5	NA	TRBD2	TRBV20-1	CSASTSGRQETQYF	TGCAGTGCTTCGACTAGCGGGCGCCAAGAGACCCAGTACTTC
TRBJ1-2	many	NA	TRBV12-3/TRBV12-4	CASSWGYGYTF	TGTGCCAGCAGTTGGGGTTATGGCTACACCTTC
TRBJ2-5	few	NA	TRBV3-1	CASSQGTGKETQYF	TGTGCCAGCAGCCAAGGTACAGGGAAGGAGACCCAGTACTTC
TRBJ1-2	many	NA	TRBV29-1	CSVGPANYGYTF	TGCAGCGTTGGGCCGGCTAACTATGGCTACACCTTC
TRBJ2-3	few	NA	TRBV5-1	CASRTADSPDTQYF	TGCGCCAGCAGAACCGCCGACAGTCCAGATACGCAGTATTTT
TRBJ2-3	many	TRBD2	TRBV20-1	CSVPTSGRLHTQYF	TGCAGTGTTCCGACTAGCGGGAGGTTACATACGCAGTATTTT
TRBJ1-1	NA	NA	TRBV18	CASSPGPMNTEAFF	TGTGCCAGCTCACCAGGTCCTATGAACACTGAAGCTTTCTTT
TRBJ1-1	many	NA	TRBV5-4	CASITGRNTEAFF	TGTGCCAGCATCACTGGACGTAACACTGAAGCTTTCTTT
TRBJ2-7	NA	TRBD2	TRBV6-2/TRBV6-3	CASNLAGGSYEQYF	TGTGCCAGCAATCTCGCCGGGGGGTCCTACGAGCAGTACTTC
TRBJ1-2	NA	NA	TRBV7-9	CASSALRESNYGYTF	TGTGCCAGCAGCGCCCTCAGAGAATCTAACTATGGCTACACCTTC
TRBJ2-7	few	TRBD2	TRBV20-1	CSARDLASGNSYEQYF	TGCAGTGCTAGAGATCTTGCTAGCGGGAACAGCTACGAGCAGTACTTC
TRBJ2-1	many	TRBD2	TRBV5-4	CASSSLDMVAGVNEQFF	TGTGCCAGCAGCTCGTTGGATATGGTAGCGGGGGTAAATGAGCAGTTCTTC
TRBJ2-3	few	NA	TRBV18	CASSPGEDTQYF	TGTGCCAGCTCACCAGGGGAAGATACGCAGTATTTT
TRBJ1-4	NA	TRBD1	TRBV5-1	CASSLEQGAREKLFF	TGCGCCAGCAGCTTGGAACAGGGGGCCCGTGAAAAACTGTTTTTT
TRBJ2-3	many	NA	TRBV5-1	CASSVPSGSTDTQYF	TGCGCCAGCAGCGTGCCCAGCGGGAGCACAGATACGCAGTATTTT
TRBJ2-7	NA	TRBD2	TRBV6-1	CASSPPSGIPYEQYF	TGTGCCAGCAGCCCCCCCAGCGGGATTCCCTACGAGCAGTACTTC
TRBJ2-7	many	TRBD1	TRBV5-1	CARECRDSSYEQYF	TGCGCCAGGGAATGCCGGGACAGCTCCTACGAGCAGTACTTC
TRBJ2-7	few	NA	TRBV27	CASSSLLGEQYF	TGTGCCAGCAGTTCCCTTCTAGGAGAGCAGTACTTC
TRBJ2-3	NA	NA	TRBV28	CASSLAREGTDTQYF	TGTGCCAGCAGTTTAGCGAGAGAAGGCACAGATACGCAGTATTTT
TRBJ2-3	many	TRBD1	TRBV5-1	CASSLERDRDTDTQYF	TGCGCCAGCAGCTTGGAACGGGACAGAGACACAGATACGCAGTATTTT
TRBJ2-4	many	NA	TRBV20-1	CSARDPELGLGNIQYF	TGCAGTGCTAGAGATCCGGAACTGGGGCTGGGAAACATTCAGTACTTC
TRBJ1-2	many	NA	TRBV10-3	CAISPRPNIYGYTF	TGTGCCATCAGTCCAAGGCCTAATATCTATGGCTACACCTTC
TRBJ2-2	many	NA	TRBV5-1	CASSKDRETGELFF	TGCGCCAGCAGCAAAGATCGGGAGACCGGGGAGCTGTTTTTT
TRBJ2-1	few	NA	TRBV7-6	CASSPTGTPNWGEQFF	TGTGCCAGCAGCCCAACCGGGACTCCCAACTGGGGTGAGCAGTTCTTC
TRBJ2-2	NA	TRBD1	TRBV5-1	CASSLVGQGAEDGELFF	TGCGCCAGCAGCTTGGTGGGACAGGGGGCTGAGGACGGGGAGCTGTTTTTT
TRBJ1-1	many	NA	TRBV18	CASSKDTRDTEAFF	TGTGCCAGCTCCAAGGACACAAGGGACACTGAAGCTTTCTTT
TRBJ2-3	few	NA	TRBV5-1	CASSSDALDTQYF	TGCGCCAGCAGCTCCGACGCCCTGGATACGCAGTATTTT
TRBJ1-1	few	TRBD1	TRBV5-1	CASSLDGTGFSPEAFF	TGCGCCAGCAGCTTGGATGGGACAGGGTTTTCCCCTGAAGCTTTCTTT
TRBJ2-1	NA	NA	TRBV20-1	CSAGKHGTREGQFF	TGCAGTGCTGGTAAACATGGGACGAGAGAAGGGCAGTTCTTC
TRBJ1-5	many	NA	TRBV20-1	CSAAKGQINQPQHF	TGCAGTGCTGCAAAAGGGCAGATCAATCAGCCCCAGCATTTT
TRBJ1-4	many	NA	TRBV10-3	CAIIPGDANEKLFF	TGTGCCATCATTCCCGGGGATGCTAATGAAAAACTGTTTTTT
TRBJ2-7	many	NA	TRBV5-1	CASSLRDINYEQYF	TGCGCCAGCAGCTTACGGGACATTAACTACGAGCAGTACTTC
TRBJ1-6	NA	NA	TRBV4-1	CASSRTRKDDNSPLHF	TGCGCCAGCAGCCGGACCCGGAAGGATGATAATTCACCCCTCCACTTT
TRBJ2-1	many	NA	TRBV5-1	CASSLAGTARRDEQFF	TGCGCCAGCAGCTTGGCCGGGACCGCTCGTCGGGATGAGCAGTTCTTC
TRBJ2-3	few	NA	TRBV21-1	CASSKVEGLVSTDTQYF	TGTGCCAGCAGCAAAGTGGAGGGACTAGTATCCACAGATACGCAGTATTTT
TRBJ2-4	NA	NA	TRBV27	CASSRSPGLAKNIQYF	TGTGCCAGCAGCCGATCCCCGGGGCTGGCCAAAAACATTCAGTACTTC